The TCR beta chain under discussion was sequenced for a study of PD-1 blockade in classical Hodgkin lymphoma. General observations from the study: Complete responders showed a baseline diversity that resembled the diversity of newly diagnosed patients. A significant rise in TCR diversity was seen by C4D1 for CD4+ cells but not for CD8+ cells.

With respect to this clone: The antigen is unknown.

This table comes from immunoSEQ multiplex PCR, and its TCRdb copy is limited to in-frame clones, with some not included. The sample shows about 90,000 clones, 85% to 95% of them seen only once. In germline, CDR1 is MDHEN, CDR2 SYDVKM. Trimming removed 3 bases from V and 5 bases from J; junction bases left unmatched: 8. The CDR3 covers 16 residues. Every patient had relapsed following autologous stem cell transplantation, and cohorts differed in brentuximab vedotin exposure. The chain uses TRBV28 and TRBJ1-4; 8 positions agree with TRBD1. Sequenced here: peripheral blood mononuclear cells (PBMCs), sampled before the second cycle of nivolumab. The sequence came from a human donor with classical Hodgkin lymphoma. The CDR3 loop is CASSFPPTGANEKLFF. In DNA, the CDR3 is TGTGCCAGCAGTTTCCCTCCGACAGGGGCGAATGAAAAACTGTTTTTT.